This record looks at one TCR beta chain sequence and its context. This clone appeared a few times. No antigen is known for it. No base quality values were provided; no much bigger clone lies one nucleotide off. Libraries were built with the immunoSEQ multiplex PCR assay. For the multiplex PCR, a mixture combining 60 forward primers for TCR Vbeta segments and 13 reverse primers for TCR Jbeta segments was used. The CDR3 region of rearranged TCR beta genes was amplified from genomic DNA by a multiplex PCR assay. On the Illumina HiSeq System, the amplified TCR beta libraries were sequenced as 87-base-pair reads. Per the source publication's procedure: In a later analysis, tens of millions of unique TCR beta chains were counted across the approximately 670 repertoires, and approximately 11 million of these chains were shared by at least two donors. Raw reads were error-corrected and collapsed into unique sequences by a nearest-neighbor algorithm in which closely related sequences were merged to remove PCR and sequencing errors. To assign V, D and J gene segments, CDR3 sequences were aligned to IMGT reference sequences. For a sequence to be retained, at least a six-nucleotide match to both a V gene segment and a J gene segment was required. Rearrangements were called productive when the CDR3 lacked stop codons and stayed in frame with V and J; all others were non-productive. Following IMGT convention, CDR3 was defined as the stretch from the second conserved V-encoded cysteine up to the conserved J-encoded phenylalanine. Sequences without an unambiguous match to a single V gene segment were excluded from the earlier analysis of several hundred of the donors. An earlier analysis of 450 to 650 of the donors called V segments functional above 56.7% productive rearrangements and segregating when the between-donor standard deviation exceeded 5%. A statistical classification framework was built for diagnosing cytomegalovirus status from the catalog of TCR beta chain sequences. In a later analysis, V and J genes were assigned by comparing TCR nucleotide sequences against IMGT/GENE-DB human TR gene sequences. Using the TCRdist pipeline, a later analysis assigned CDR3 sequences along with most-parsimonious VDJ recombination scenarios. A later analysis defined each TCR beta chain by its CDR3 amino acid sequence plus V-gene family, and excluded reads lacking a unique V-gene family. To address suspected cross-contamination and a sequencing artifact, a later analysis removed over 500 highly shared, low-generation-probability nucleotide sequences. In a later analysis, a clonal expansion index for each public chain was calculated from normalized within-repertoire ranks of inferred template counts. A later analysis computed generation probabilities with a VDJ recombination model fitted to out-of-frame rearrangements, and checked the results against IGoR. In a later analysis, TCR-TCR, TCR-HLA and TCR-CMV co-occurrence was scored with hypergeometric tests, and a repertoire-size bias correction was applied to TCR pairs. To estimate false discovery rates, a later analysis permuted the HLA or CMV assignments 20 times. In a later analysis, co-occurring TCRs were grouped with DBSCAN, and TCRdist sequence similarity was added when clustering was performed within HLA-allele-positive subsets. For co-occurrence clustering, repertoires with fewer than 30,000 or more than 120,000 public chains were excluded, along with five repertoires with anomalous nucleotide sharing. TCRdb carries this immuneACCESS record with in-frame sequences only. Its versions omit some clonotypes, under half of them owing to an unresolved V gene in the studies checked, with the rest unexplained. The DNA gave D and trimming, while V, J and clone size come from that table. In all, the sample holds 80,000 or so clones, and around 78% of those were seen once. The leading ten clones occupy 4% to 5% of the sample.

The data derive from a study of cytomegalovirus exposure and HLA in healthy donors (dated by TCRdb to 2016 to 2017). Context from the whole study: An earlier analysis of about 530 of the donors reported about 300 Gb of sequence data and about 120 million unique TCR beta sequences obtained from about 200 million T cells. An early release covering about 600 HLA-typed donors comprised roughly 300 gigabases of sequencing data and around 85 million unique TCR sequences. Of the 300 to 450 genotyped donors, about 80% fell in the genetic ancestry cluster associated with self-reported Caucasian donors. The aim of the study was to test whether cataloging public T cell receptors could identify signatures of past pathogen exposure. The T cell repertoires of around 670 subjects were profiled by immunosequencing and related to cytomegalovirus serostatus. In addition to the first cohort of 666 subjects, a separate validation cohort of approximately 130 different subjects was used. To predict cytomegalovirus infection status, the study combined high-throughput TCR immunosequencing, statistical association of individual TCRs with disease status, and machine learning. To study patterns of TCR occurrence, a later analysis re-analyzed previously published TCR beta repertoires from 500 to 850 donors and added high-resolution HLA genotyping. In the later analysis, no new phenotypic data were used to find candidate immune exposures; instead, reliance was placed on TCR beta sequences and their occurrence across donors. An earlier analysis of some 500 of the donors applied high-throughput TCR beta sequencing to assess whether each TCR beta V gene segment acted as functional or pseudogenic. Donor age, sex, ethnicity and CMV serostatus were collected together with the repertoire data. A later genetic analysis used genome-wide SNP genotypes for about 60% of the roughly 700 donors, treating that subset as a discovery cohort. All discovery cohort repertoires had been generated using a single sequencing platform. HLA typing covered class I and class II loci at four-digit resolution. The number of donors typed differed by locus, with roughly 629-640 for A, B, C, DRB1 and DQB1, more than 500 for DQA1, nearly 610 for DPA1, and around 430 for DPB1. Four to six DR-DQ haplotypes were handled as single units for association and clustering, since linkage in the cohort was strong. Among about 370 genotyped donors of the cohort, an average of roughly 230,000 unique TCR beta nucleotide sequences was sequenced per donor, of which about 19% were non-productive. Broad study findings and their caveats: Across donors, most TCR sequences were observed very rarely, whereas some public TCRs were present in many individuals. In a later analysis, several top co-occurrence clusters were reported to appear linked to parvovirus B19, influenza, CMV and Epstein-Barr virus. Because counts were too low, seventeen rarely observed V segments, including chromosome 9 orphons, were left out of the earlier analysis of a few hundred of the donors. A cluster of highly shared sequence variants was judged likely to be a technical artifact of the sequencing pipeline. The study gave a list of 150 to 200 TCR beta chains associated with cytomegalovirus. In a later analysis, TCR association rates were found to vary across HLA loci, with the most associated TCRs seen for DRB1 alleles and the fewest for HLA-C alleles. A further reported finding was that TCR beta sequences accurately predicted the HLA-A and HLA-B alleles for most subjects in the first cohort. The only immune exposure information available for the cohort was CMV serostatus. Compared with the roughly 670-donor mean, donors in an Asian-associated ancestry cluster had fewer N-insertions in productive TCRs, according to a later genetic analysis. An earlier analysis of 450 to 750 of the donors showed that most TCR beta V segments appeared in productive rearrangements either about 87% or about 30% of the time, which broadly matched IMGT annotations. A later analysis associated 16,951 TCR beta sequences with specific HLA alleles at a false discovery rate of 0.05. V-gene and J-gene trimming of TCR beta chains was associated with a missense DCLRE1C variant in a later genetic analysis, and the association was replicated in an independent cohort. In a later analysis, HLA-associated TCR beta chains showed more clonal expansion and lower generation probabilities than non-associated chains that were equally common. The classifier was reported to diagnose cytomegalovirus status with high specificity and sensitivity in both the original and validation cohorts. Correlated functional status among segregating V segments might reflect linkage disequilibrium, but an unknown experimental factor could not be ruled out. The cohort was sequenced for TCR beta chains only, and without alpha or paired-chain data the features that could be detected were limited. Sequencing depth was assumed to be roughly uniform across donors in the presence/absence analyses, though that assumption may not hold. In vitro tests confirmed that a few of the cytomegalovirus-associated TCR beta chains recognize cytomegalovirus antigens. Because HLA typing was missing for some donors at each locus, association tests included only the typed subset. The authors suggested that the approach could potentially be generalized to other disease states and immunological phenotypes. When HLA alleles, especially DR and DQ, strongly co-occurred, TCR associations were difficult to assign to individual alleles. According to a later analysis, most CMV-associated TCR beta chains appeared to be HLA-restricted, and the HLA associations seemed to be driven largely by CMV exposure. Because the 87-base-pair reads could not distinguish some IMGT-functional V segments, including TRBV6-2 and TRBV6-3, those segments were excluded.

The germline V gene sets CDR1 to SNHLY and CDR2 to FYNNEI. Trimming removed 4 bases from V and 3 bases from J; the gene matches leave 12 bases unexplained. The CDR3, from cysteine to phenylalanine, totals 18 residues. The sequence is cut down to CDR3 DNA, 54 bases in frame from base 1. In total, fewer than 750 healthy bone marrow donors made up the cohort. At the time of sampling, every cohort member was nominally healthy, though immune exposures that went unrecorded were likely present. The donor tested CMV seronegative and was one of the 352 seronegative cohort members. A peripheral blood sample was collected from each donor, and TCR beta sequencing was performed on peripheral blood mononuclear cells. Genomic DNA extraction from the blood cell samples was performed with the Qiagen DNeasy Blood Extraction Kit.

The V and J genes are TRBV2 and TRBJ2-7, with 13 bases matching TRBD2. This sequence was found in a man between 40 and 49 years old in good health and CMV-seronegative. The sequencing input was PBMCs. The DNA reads TGTGCCAGCAGTGGAAACGCAGGACTAGCGGGAGAAATCTACGAGCAGTACTTC. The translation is CASSGNAGLAGEIYEQYF. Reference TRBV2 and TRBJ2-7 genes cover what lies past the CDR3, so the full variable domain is EPEVTQTPSHQVTQMGQEVILRCVPISNHLYFYWYRQILGQKVEFLVSFYNNEISEKSEIFDDQFSVERPDGSNFTLKIRSTKLEDSAMYFCASSGNAGLAGEIYEQYFGPGTRLTVT.